This T cell receptor (beta chain) was identified in a study of CD8 T cells in Susac syndrome. Study details: Patients with Susac syndrome, at blood draw, were therapy-naive, on corticosteroids, or on intravenous immunoglobulin alone.

General observations from the study: Susac syndrome CD8+ repertoires were clonally expanded, most strongly in CD8+ TEMRA cells.

Patients having Susac syndrome satisfied recently defined diagnostic criteria for definite or probable disease. Comments on this clonotype: Antigen specificity is unknown.

V was pared by 1 base and J by 4 bases, with 7 bases between. Per germline, CDR1 SGHVS and CDR2 FQNEAQ. The CDR3 runs to 14 residues. Random-hexamer reverse transcription was applied to roughly 0.45 to 1 ug RNA. TCR beta CDR3 was amplified by immunoSEQ covering 54 Vbeta and 13 Jbeta. TCRdb re-called the immunoSEQ multiplex PCR reads with MiXCR, one entry per CDR3 protein. The data contain about 120,000 distinct CDR3 sequences, 85% to 95% of them seen just once; the ten biggest clones take up around 0.28%. This chain connects TRBV7-8 to TRBJ2-2; D gene unclear. The TCR was taken from a human donor with Susac syndrome. Sequences were obtained from CD8+ T cells from PBMCs. The CDR3 protein is CASSLGVSTGELFF. The CDR3 DNA follows: TGTGCCAGCAGCTTAGGCGTTTCCACCGGGGAGCTGTTTTTT.